Below are 17 T cell receptor beta chains sequenced from a single sample in a study of blood T cell repertoires in COVID-19. The table came from immunoSEQ multiplex PCR; TCRdb's copy has only in-frame clones and leaves some out. Among around 300,000 clones listed, over 80% were seen once. Material for sequencing was PBMCs or T cells enriched from blood (not recorded which). The receptors derive from a man aged 30 to 39 who had recovered from COVID-19.

The V and J genes are TRBV29-1 and TRBJ2-3, with D possibly matching TRBD1 (5 bases). This CDR3 is built from 13 residues. Trimming removed 5 bases from V and 3 bases from J, with 12 bases in between. CDR1 SQVTM and CDR2 ANQGSEA come from the germline V gene. The CDR3 loop reads CSVPAAGTDTQYF. CDR3 bases: TGCAGCGTTCCTGCGGCAGGGACAGATACGCAGTATTTT.

The chain employs TRBV27 and TRBJ1-3, with 9 bases identical to TRBD1. V lost 6 bases, J lost 4 bases, and 10 bases stayed unmatched. The CDR3 contains 16 residues. Per germline, CDR1 MNHEY and CDR2 SMNVEV (reference sequence). This chain's CDR3 is CASSNRMGTGGNTIYF. In DNA form, the CDR3 reads TGTGCCAGCAGCAACCGGATGGGGACAGGGGGAAACACCATATATTTT.

This chain links TRBV4-2 with TRBJ2-1; D is possibly TRBD2 (6 bases). CDR3 length: 13 residues. Germline CDR1 and CDR2: LGHNA and YNFKEQ. V lost 3 bases to trimming and J lost 5 bases, with 8 bases between them. The DNA of the CDR3 is TGTGCCAGCAGCCAGGGCGGGGACAATGAGCAGTTCTTC. This translates into CASSQGGDNEQFF.

This rearrangement joins TRBV29-1 to TRBJ1-2, with TRBD1 matching 7 bases. The trim removed 7 bases at V and 5 bases at J, leaving 7 bases unmatched. CDR3 length equals 12 residues. CDR1 is SQVTM and CDR2 is ANQGSEA in the germline V gene. DNA of the CDR3: TGCAGCGCCCGACAGGGCCTGTATGGCTACACCTTC. Translating it yields CSARQGLYGYTF.

This chain links TRBV15 with TRBJ2-3, with TRBD1 as a possible D gene (5 bases). The germline gives CDR1 LNHNV, CDR2 YYDKDF (reference sequence). Trimming stripped 4 bases from V and 1 base from J, with 6 bases between. This CDR3 is built from 13 residues. CDR3 DNA: TGTGCCACCAGCAAACAGGGCACAGATACGCAGTATTTT. Encoded protein: CATSKQGTDTQYF.

J is TRBJ2-7 and V is TRBV28; D remains ambiguous. This CDR3 spans 16 amino acids. V lost 5 bases and J lost 5, with 22 bases in between. Germline V gene sequence: CDR1 MDHEN, CDR2 SYDVKM. CDR3 loop: CASSIPIAAALDEQYF. The CDR3 nucleotides are TGTGCCAGCAGTATCCCGATCGCGGCGGCGTTGGACGAGCAGTACTTC.

The chain recombines TRBV15 with TRBJ2-5; D is possibly TRBD1 (6 bases). This CDR3 region has 15 residues. Trimming removed 3 bases at V and 2 bases at J, with 13 bases between. Germline V gene data show CDR1 as LNHNV and CDR2 as YYDKDF (reference sequence). The chain's CDR3 is CATSRSQGQQETQYF. Written as DNA, the CDR3 is TGTGCCACCAGCAGGTCCCAGGGGCAGCAAGAGACCCAGTACTTC.

The chain is built from TRBV4-1 and TRBJ2-7; the match to TRBD1 covers 7 bases. CDR3 size: 15 residues. Germline V gene sequence: CDR1 MGHRA, CDR2 YSYEKL. The trim removed 2 bases at V and 3 bases at J, leaving 7 bases unmatched. CDR3 sequence reads: CASSQRQGKDYEQYF. CDR3 coding DNA: TGCGCCAGCAGCCAACGACAGGGTAAAGACTACGAGCAGTACTTC.

This chain uses TRBV6-4 with TRBJ1-1, with a weak D call TRBD1 (5 bases). CDR1 MRHNA and CDR2 SNTAGT come from the germline V gene. V lost 6 bases and J lost 1, with 18 bases in between. This CDR3 comprises 16 residues. The CDR3 loop reads CASRSHFGHSNTEAFF. CDR3 coding DNA: TGTGCCAGCAGATCCCACTTCGGACACTCGAACACTGAAGCTTTCTTT.

The chain carries TRBV28 and TRBJ2-3, with D possibly TRBD2 on 7 matching bases. Between the trimmed V and J ends, which lost 10 bases and 7 bases, there was a span of 18 bases. CDR1 and CDR2 (germline): MDHEN, SYDVKM. CDR3 length: 13 amino acids. CDR3 sequence (DNA): TGTGCCACCAATGGGGGGGCATTAAATACGCAGTATTTT. Translation: CATNGGALNTQYF.

The rearrangement uses TRBV7-2 and TRBJ1-1; a possible D gene is TRBD1 (5 bases). V was trimmed by 2 bases and J by 7 bases, leaving 14 bases between them. The CDR3 has 14 residues. The germline CDR1 and CDR2 sequences are SGHTA and FQGNSA. The CDR3 DNA reads TGTGCCAGCAGCTTATACGTGACAGCACATGAAGCTTTCTTT. Translation gives CASSLYVTAHEAFF. Full variable domain (outside the CDR3, taken from reference TRBV7-2 and TRBJ1-1): GAGVSQSPSNKVTEKGKDVELRCDPISGHTALYWYRQSLGQGLEFLIYFQGNSAPDKSGLPSDRFSAERTGGSVSTLTIQRTQQEDSAVYLCASSLYVTAHEAFFGQGTRLTVV.

This clone was seen repeatedly, ten times or more. The gene calls are TRBV4-1 and TRBJ1-5, with 8 bases fitting TRBD1. J was trimmed by 5 bases and V by 4 bases; bases with no gene match: 22. Germline loops: CDR1 MGHRA, CDR2 YSYEKL. CDR3 length: 20 amino acids. The CDR3 loop is CASSLHPGQEPSEGHQPQHF. DNA for the CDR3: TGCGCCAGCAGCCTCCACCCGGGACAGGAACCCTCCGAGGGGCATCAGCCCCAGCATTTT.

V gene TRBV5-1 combines with J gene TRBJ1-4, with D hard to call. The CDR3 runs to 14 residues. Trimming shortened V by 0 bases and J by 7 bases, and 10 bases separated the two germline ends. Germline V gene lookup returns CDR1 SGHRS and CDR2 YFSETQ. CDR3 in amino acids: CASSLARRGEKLFF. CDR3 in DNA: TGCGCCAGCAGCTTGGCCCGACGGGGTGAAAAACTGTTTTTT.

This chain uses TRBV30 with TRBJ2-7; D possibly corresponds to TRBD2 (5 bases). The V gene lost 4 bases and the J gene lost 7 bases, with 17 bases spanning the gap. This CDR3 has 13 amino acids. Germline loops: CDR1 GTSNPN, CDR2 SVGIG (reference sequence). In DNA, the CDR3 is TGTGCCTGGACCCCAGGAGGTTCCGGTGAGCAGTACTTC. Protein product: CAWTPGGSGEQYF.

The rearrangement joins TRBV10-2 to TRBJ2-1; TRBD1 might be the D (7 bases). The CDR3 spans 18 residues. Germline values: CDR1 WSHSY, CDR2 SAAADI. The V end was cut by 3 bases, the J end by 1 base, with 19 bases between. CDR3 in DNA: TGCGCCAGCAGTGAAAGTCCGGGGGCAGGGGGATCCTACAATGAGCAGTTCTTC. Amino acid sequence: CASSESPGAGGSYNEQFF.

For this clone: Additional DNA sequences in this sample encode the identical CDR3. The chain carries TRBV2 and TRBJ1-2, with 9 bases that match TRBD1. Trimming removed 3 bases from V and 8 bases from J; junction bases left unmatched: 4. Germline CDR1 is SNHLY and CDR2 is FYNNEI. The CDR3 length is 13 residues. The CDR3 sequence is CASSEGQGRGYTF. The DNA for the CDR3 is TGTGCCAGCAGTGAGGGACAGGGCCGAGGCTACACCTTC.

As for this clone: At one of its ends the junction is not consistent with the germline gene, which may arise from a read error. V usage is TRBV2 and J usage is TRBJ1-2, with TRBD1 identical over 10 bases. The CDR3 has 12 amino acids. The germline CDR1 and CDR2 sequences are SNHLY and FYNNEI. The CDR3 nucleotides are TGTGCCAGCAGTAGGGACAGGGGAGCTCCCAGCTTC. The encoded protein is CASSRDRGAPSF.